This record looks at one TCR beta chain sequence and its context. After autologous stem cell transplantation all patients relapsed, and prior brentuximab vedotin exposure differed between cohorts. The record originates from a study of PD-1 blockade in classical Hodgkin lymphoma. The data were produced by immunoSEQ multiplex PCR, yet TCRdb's version contains in-frame clones alone and is incomplete. Counted here are 20,000 to 25,000 clones, about 82% occurring once; the ten biggest clones make up approximately 7.9%. Germline V gene lookup returns CDR1 SGHAT and CDR2 FQNNGV. CDR3 length: 17 residues. V gave up 0 bases and J gave up 13 bases; unmatched junction bases: 14.

The sequences come from peripheral blood mononuclear cells (PBMCs), collected before the second cycle of nivolumab. The chain employs TRBV11-2 and TRBJ2-2; 10 bases agree with TRBD1. The clonotype was recovered from a human donor with classical Hodgkin lymphoma. The CDR3 region has the DNA TGTGCCAGCAGCTTAGATCCCTGGGACAGGGGCGATGGTGCGCTGTTTTTT. Translating it yields CASSLDPWDRGDGALFF.